The rows below give T cell receptor beta chains drawn from one sample of a study of blood T cell repertoires in COVID-19. Measured with immunoSEQ multiplex PCR; TCRdb has only the in-frame clones, and not every one. The table shows about 94,000 clones, with 84% occurring only once. Sequencing was carried out using peripheral blood. The receptors come from a man in his fifties or sixties with acute or convalescent COVID-19. Each CDR3 is given with its conserved first and last residue. A D gene is named only where the DNA matches it firmly. Clone size appears in some rows only: once, few, many, or a class for an expanded clone.

TRBV27,TRBJ2-7,few,TRBD2,CASSLLAGAPYEQYF,TGTGCCAGCAGTTTGTTAGCGGGGGCTCCCTACGAGCAGTACTTC
TRBV28,TRBJ2-6,NA,NA,CASSSPGIYTGANVLTF,TGTGCCAGCAGTTCGCCAGGGATTTACACTGGGGCCAACGTCCTGACTTTC
TRBV5-1,TRBJ2-2,NA,NA,CASSMDRNTGELFF,TGCGCCAGCAGTATGGACAGGAACACCGGGGAGCTGTTTTTT
TRBV7-3,TRBJ1-2,NA,NA,CASSPSGGRYGYTF,TGTGCCAGCAGCCCATCGGGGGGGCGGTATGGCTACACCTTC
TRBV27,TRBJ1-3,NA,NA,CASSLPQPGNTIYF,TGTGCCAGCAGTTTACCACAGCCTGGAAACACCATATATTTT
TRBV29-1,TRBJ1-2,once,NA,CSVDLQAGYTF,TGCAGCGTTGATCTACAGGCGGGCTACACCTTC
TRBV12-5,TRBJ1-1,few,TRBD1,CASGTRQGSF,TGTGCTAGTGGTACCCGACAGGGATCTTTT
TRBV9,TRBJ2-3,NA,TRBD2,CASSVSGLALDTQYF,TGTGCCAGCAGCGTATCGGGACTAGCACTCGATACGCAGTATTTT
TRBV7-8,TRBJ1-2,NA,TRBD1,CASSQKDREFYGYTF,TGTGCCAGCAGCCAAAAGGACAGGGAATTTTACGGCTACACCTTC
TRBV4-3,TRBJ2-1,NA,TRBD2,CASSQGTLAGEIEQFF,TGCGCCAGCAGCCAAGGAACCCTAGCGGGGGAGATTGAGCAGTTCTTC
TRBV10-3,TRBJ1-2,NA,TRBD1,CAISEPRYRGSNYGYTF,TGTGCCATCAGTGAGCCTAGATACAGGGGGTCCAACTATGGCTACACCTTC
TRBV12-5,TRBJ1-1,NA,NA,CASGSFSFTEAFF,TGTGCTAGTGGTTCCTTCAGTTTCACTGAAGCTTTCTTT
TRBV6-2/TRBV6-3,TRBJ1-3,few,NA,CASSYAWSGNTIYF,TGTGCCAGCAGTTACGCGTGGTCTGGAAACACCATATATTTT
TRBV27,TRBJ1-1,NA,NA,CASSLSAGATHMNTEAFF,TGTGCCAGCAGTTTATCGGCAGGGGCTACCCACATGAACACTGAAGCTTTCTTT
TRBV7-6,TRBJ1-5,NA,TRBD1,CASSLGTGLSQPQHF,TGTGCCAGCAGCTTAGGGACAGGGCTTAGTCAGCCCCAGCATTTT
TRBV27,TRBJ2-1,NA,NA,CASGHSIQGEQFF,TGTGCCAGCGGGCACAGCATCCAGGGTGAGCAGTTCTTC
TRBV5-1,TRBJ1-1,NA,TRBD1,CASSYTGTGTEAFF,TGCGCCAGCAGCTATACCGGGACAGGCACTGAAGCTTTCTTT
TRBV12-3/TRBV12-4,TRBJ1-1,NA,NA,CASTLRRGTEAFF,TGTGCCAGCACCCTTCGCAGGGGAACTGAAGCTTTCTTT
TRBV5-1,TRBJ1-2,NA,TRBD1,CASSTGQADYGYTF,TGCGCCAGCAGCACTGGACAGGCCGACTATGGCTACACCTTC
TRBV2,TRBJ2-1,NA,NA,CASSPSAYNEQFF,TGTGCCAGCAGTCCTAGCGCATACAATGAGCAGTTCTTC
TRBV4-3,TRBJ1-6,NA,TRBD1,CASSRKTGLDSPLHF,TGCGCCAGCAGCCGCAAGACAGGGTTGGATTCACCCCTCCACTTT
TRBV7-8,TRBJ1-2,NA,NA,CASSLEGDIYYGYTF,TGTGCCAGCAGCTTAGAAGGAGATATATACTATGGCTACACCTTC
TRBV10-3,TRBJ1-1,NA,NA,CAISESMGRNTEAFF,TGTGCCATCAGTGAGTCCATGGGGCGAAACACTGAAGCTTTCTTT
TRBV28,TRBJ2-1,NA,TRBD2,CASGRTSGGAGEQFF,TGTGCCAGCGGTCGGACTAGCGGGGGGGCCGGGGAGCAGTTCTTC
TRBV29-1,TRBJ2-1,NA,TRBD1,CSATGGNDNEQFF,TGCAGCGCCACAGGGGGCAACGACAATGAGCAGTTCTTC
TRBV14,TRBJ2-6,NA,TRBD1,CASSPISPWTGGRSGANVLTF,TGTGCCAGCAGCCCAATCAGCCCTTGGACAGGGGGACGGTCTGGGGCCAACGTCCTGACTTTC
TRBV25-1,TRBJ1-1,NA,NA,CASSLWESEAFF,TGTGCCAGCAGCCTCTGGGAGTCCGAAGCTTTCTTT
TRBV7-6,TRBJ2-7,few,NA,CASSLGVGGDEQYF,TGTGCCAGCAGCTTAGGGGTAGGAGGGGACGAGCAGTACTTC
TRBV6-6,TRBJ2-2,NA,TRBD1,CASRLGRDRGIGELFF,TGTGCCAGCAGACTGGGCCGGGACAGGGGGATCGGGGAGCTGTTTTTT
TRBV10-2,TRBJ2-5,NA,NA,CASSEKNKRQETQYF,TGCGCCAGCAGTGAGAAGAACAAGCGCCAAGAGACCCAGTACTTC
TRBV7-3,TRBJ2-2,NA,NA,CASSLTPWGVNTGELFF,TGTGCCAGCAGCTTAACCCCCTGGGGGGTAAACACCGGGGAGCTGTTTTTT
TRBV7-9,TRBJ1-4,NA,NA,CASSPQGGEEKLFF,TGTGCCAGCAGCCCCCAGGGAGGAGAAGAAAAACTGTTTTTT
TRBV7-8,TRBJ2-7,NA,TRBD1,CASSLAWDRGRNEQYF,TGTGCCAGCAGCTTAGCATGGGACAGGGGGCGCAACGAGCAGTACTTC
TRBV24-1,TRBJ1-2,few,NA,CATSDSAGVNYGYTF,TGTGCCACCAGTGATTCCGCCGGGGTCAACTATGGCTACACCTTC
TRBV4-1,TRBJ2-1,NA,TRBD2,CASSLRLAEEQFF,TGCGCCAGCAGCCTTAGACTAGCAGAGGAGCAGTTCTTC
TRBV7-7,TRBJ2-2,NA,TRBD2,CASSPGLAANTGELFF,TGTGCCAGCAGCCCGGGACTAGCGGCGAACACCGGGGAGCTGTTTTTT
TRBV18,TRBJ2-3,NA,NA,CASSPLIGDTQYF,TGTGCCAGCTCACCCCTCATCGGAGATACGCAGTATTTT
TRBV19,TRBJ2-5,few,NA,CASSISGVAETQYF,TGTGCCAGTAGTATCTCGGGGGTGGCTGAGACCCAGTACTTC
TRBV2,TRBJ1-1,few,NA,CASSAEGSSARNTEAFF,TGTGCCAGCAGTGCGGAGGGATCTTCTGCCCGCAACACTGAAGCTTTCTTT
TRBV6-2/TRBV6-3,TRBJ1-1,NA,NA,CASSYHGGDTEAFF,TGTGCCAGCAGTTACCACGGGGGAGACACTGAAGCTTTCTTT
TRBV30,TRBJ1-1,NA,NA,CAWSGTTRGNTEAFF,TGTGCCTGGAGTGGTACCACCAGGGGGAACACTGAAGCTTTCTTT
TRBV7-8,TRBJ1-1,NA,TRBD1,CASSLLTGKVGYTEAFF,TGTGCCAGCAGCTTACTGACAGGGAAGGTGGGGTACACTGAAGCTTTCTTT
TRBV7-2,TRBJ1-6,NA,NA,CASSLRGAGRDSPLHF,TGTGCCAGCAGCCTAAGAGGCGCAGGGCGTGATTCACCCCTCCACTTT
TRBV4-3,TRBJ1-5,NA,NA,CASSQDTHGAVGQPQHF,TGCGCCAGCAGCCAAGATACTCATGGAGCGGTCGGGCAGCCCCAGCATTTT
TRBV7-6,TRBJ1-5,NA,NA,CASSLREAGHGQPQHF,TGTGCCAGCAGCTTAAGAGAAGCGGGGCACGGACAGCCCCAGCATTTT
TRBV19,TRBJ2-3,NA,NA,CASTQGILEHYTQYF,TGTGCCAGTACACAGGGCATCCTTGAACATTATACGCAGTATTTT
TRBV29-1,TRBJ2-7,NA,TRBD1,CSVESLTGGGYEQYF,TGCAGCGTTGAATCACTGACAGGGGGAGGATACGAGCAGTACTTC
TRBV7-9,TRBJ2-3,NA,NA,CASSLAASDTQYF,TGTGCCAGCAGCTTAGCAGCTTCAGATACGCAGTATTTT
TRBV5-5,TRBJ1-5,NA,NA,CASSLAAGDGPQHF,TGTGCCAGCAGCTTGGCCGCAGGCGATGGACCCCAGCATTTT
TRBV6-2/TRBV6-3,TRBJ2-5,NA,NA,CASSWGGRETQYF,TGTGCCAGCAGTTGGGGGGGGCGGGAGACCCAGTACTTC
TRBV15,TRBJ1-4,NA,NA,CATSTRIREGGEKLFF,TGTGCCACCAGCACCAGAATCAGGGAAGGGGGAGAAAAACTGTTTTTT
TRBV4-1,TRBJ1-2,NA,NA,CASSQGRGVTF,TGCGCCAGCAGCCAGGGCAGGGGAGTCACCTTC